This TCR beta chain was sequenced in a study of T-cell reconstitution after alpha-beta-depleted transplantation in children. Study outcomes and limitations: Surviving recipient T cells and thymic progenitors accounted for the high day-60 TCRbeta diversity observed in some patients. Several hundred graft clones that had expanded were reportedly the source of alpha-beta T cells about two months after transplant. Counts and diversity of T cells one year after transplant came mostly from newly produced T cells.

This clonotype was picked up many times. Its antigen is unidentified. The trim removed 1 base at V and 3 bases at J, leaving 2 bases unmatched. The germline V gene has CDR1 DFQATT and CDR2 SNEGSKA (reference sequence). The CDR3 runs to 15 residues. Preparation of the TCRbeta library involved a method that used unique molecular identifiers. TCRdb processed the PCR reads anew with MiXCR; each CDR3 protein has one entry. The table has 490,000 or so distinct CDR3 sequences, under 12% seen once. The receptor's source is a child aged 2-15 years with inherited bone marrow failure, due to receive a stem cell transplant. The specimen was PBMCs, collected before TCRalphabeta/CD19-depleted stem cell transplant. The rearrangement links TRBV20-1 to TRBJ2-1; 11 nucleotides match TRBD1. The CDR3 reads CSARGGTGGYNEQFF. The CDR3 DNA sequence: TGCAGTGCTAGAGGTGGGACAGGGGGCTACAATGAGCAGTTCTTC.